The sequence of this T cell receptor beta chain was determined in a study of blood T cell repertoires in COVID-19. The ends lost 10 bases at V and 6 bases at J; junction bases unmatched: 15. There are 15 residues in the CDR3. Germline CDR1 reads MNHEY; CDR2 reads SVGAGI. Participant age was 18 to 89 years, and participants resided in fewer than 30 US areas. Donors in Cohort 3 who had recovered were those with two negative PCRs, healthcare professional clearance, or resolution of their symptoms. Sequencing was performed with immunoSEQ multiplex PCR; in TCRdb, only in-frame clones are kept and a portion is missing. The sample lists 150,000 to 200,000 clones; roughly 83% were seen once.

The source material was PBMCs or T cells enriched from blood (not recorded which). V gene TRBV6-5 combines with J gene TRBJ2-3; 8 nucleotides line up with TRBD2. This TCR was recovered from a woman aged 60-75 years who had recovered from COVID-19. The CDR3 reads CATTGGQAGADTQYF. CDR3 DNA sequence: TGTGCCACCACAGGTGGGCAAGCGGGGGCGGATACGCAGTATTTT.